This T cell receptor (beta chain) was sequenced for a study of cytomegalovirus exposure and HLA in healthy donors. Study at large: Of all 400 or so donors who were genotyped, 81% belonged to the Caucasian-associated ancestry cluster. Points from the study as a whole: More clonal expansion characterized HLA-associated TCR beta chains than equally common others in a later analysis. There were some public TCRs occurring in many donors, but most TCR sequences were rare. Confirmation in vitro established that three CMV-associated chains were specific for CMV antigens.

Vbeta (60) and Jbeta (13) primers were used in the PCR. The repertoire was sequenced with immunoSEQ multiplex PCR; TCRdb's copy has only in-frame clones and lacks some. This sample yields 150,000 to 200,000 clones, of which approximately 81% are seen a single time; about 0.26% belongs to the top ten. This CDR3 region has 12 residues. CDR1 is SGHDT and CDR2 is YYEEEE in the germline V gene. V was clipped by 1 base and J by 6 bases, with 8 bases between them. As regards this clone: Its antigen is still unknown.

The chain recombines TRBV5-6 with TRBJ2-7, with D maybe TRBD2 (6 bases). This sequence was found in a boy aged 5-17 years in good health and CMV-seronegative. The sample taken for sequencing was PBMCs. The CDR3: CASSLRGFEQYF. DNA for the CDR3: TGTGCCAGCAGCTTGCGGGGGTTCGAGCAGTACTTC. The complete variable domain, with remaining parts taken from reference TRBV5-6 and TRBJ2-7, reads DAGVTQSPTHLIKTRGQQVTLRCSPKSGHDTVSWYQQALGQGPQFIFQYYEEEERQRGNFPDRFSGHQFPNYSSELNVNALLLGDSALYLCASSLRGFEQYFGPGTRLTVT.